The source of this T cell receptor beta chain is a study of molecular identifiers for immune sequencing clone quantification. This clonotype has ten or more counts. It was with previously described methods and listed TCR primers that bulk TCR libraries were made. TCRdb reanalysed the PCR reads using MiXCR and keeps one entry per CDR3 protein. The sample has hundreds of thousands of distinct CDR3 sequences, roughly 21% seen once. Germline loops: CDR1 SGHTA, CDR2 FQGNSA. The germline V and J ends were trimmed by 4 bases and 2 bases, with 16 bases remaining between them. This CDR3 is built from 16 residues.

V usage is TRBV7-2 and J usage is TRBJ2-3, with D uncertain. The sequenced material came from naive CD8+ T cells from blood, with Jurkat cell RNA spiked in. Subset here: FACS-sorted CD8+CD4-CCR7+CD45RA+ naive T cells. The origin of this receptor is a human donor in good health. Some libraries in this study had Jurkat cell RNA spiked in. CDR3: CASSSYPYDLTDTQYF. CDR3 nucleotide sequence: TGTGCCAGCAGCTCTTACCCCTACGACCTCACAGATACGCAGTATTTT.